The text below deals with one T cell receptor beta chain. The data originate from a study of blood T cell repertoires in COVID-19. Libraries were prepared by immunoSEQ multiplex PCR; TCRdb keeps only in-frame clonotypes and omits some of them. In the table there are roughly 180,000 clones, 82% of which are singletons. This clonotype originated in a man aged 55-75 years who had recovered from COVID-19. The sequencing input was PBMCs or T cells enriched from blood (not recorded which).

The CDR3 nucleotides are TGTGCCAGCAGTCCCTACAGGGGCACTGAAGCTTTCTTT. It yields the protein CASSPYRGTEAFF. The chain is built from TRBV12-3 or TRBV12-4 and TRBJ1-1, with 7 bases identical to TRBD1. With V trimmed by 5 bases and J by 4 bases, 4 bases remained unmatched. The CDR3 runs 13 residues.